A single sample is the source of the 14 T cell receptor beta chains below, sequenced in a study of shared clonotypes between healthy human individuals. Libraries were prepared by immunoSEQ multiplex PCR; TCRdb keeps only in-frame clonotypes and omits some of them. The sample shows some 2,000,000 clones, approximately 96% of them seen only once. The sample taken for sequencing was naive CD4+ T cells sorted from blood. Documented subset: CD45RA+ positively selected. The receptors stem from a man between 18 and 35 years old in good health.

V usage is TRBV7-2 and J usage is TRBJ1-6; D unclear. V was shortened by 6 bases and J by 0 bases, with 9 bases between the two germline ends. This CDR3 is built from 15 residues. Germline V gene data show CDR1 as SGHTA and CDR2 as FQGNSA. Here the CDR3 DNA reads TGTGCCAGCAGAGAAGGGAGCTCCTATAATTCACCCCTCCACTTT. This translates into CASREGSSYNSPLHF.

V and J are TRBV28 and TRBJ1-1; D perhaps matches TRBD1 (5 bases). This CDR3 contains 14 residues. V lost 4 bases and J 1 base, leaving 10 bases between the germline ends. Germline V CDR1 and CDR2: MDHEN, SYDVKM. CDR3 nucleotide sequence: TGTGCCAGCAGTTCCCAGGACAAGAACACTGAAGCTTTCTTT. This sequence encodes CASSSQDKNTEAFF.

The V and J genes are TRBV14 and TRBJ1-3; 8 nucleotides match TRBD1. This CDR3 comprises 16 residues. CDR1 and CDR2 (germline): SGHDN, FVKESK. J was trimmed by 0 bases and V by 3 bases; bases with no gene match: 4. The CDR3 is CASSHTDRGSGNTIYF. As DNA, the CDR3 is TGTGCCAGCAGCCACACTGACAGGGGCTCTGGAAACACCATATATTTT.

The V call is TRBV6-6, the J call TRBJ2-7; no clear D gene. Per germline, CDR1 MNHNY and CDR2 SVGAGI (reference sequence). The V gene lost 6 bases and the J gene lost 6 bases, with 9 bases spanning the gap. The CDR3 has 11 residues. CDR3 protein: CASSSTSEQYF. The CDR3 bases are TGTGCCAGCAGCTCCACTTCCGAGCAGTACTTC.

The chain uses TRBV25-1 and TRBJ2-7; D tentatively fits TRBD1 or TRBD2 (5 bases each). The CDR3 sequence is 13 residues long. Trimming took off 7 bases at V and 5 bases at J, with 15 bases between the two ends. Germline lookup yields CDR1 MGHDK and CDR2 SYGVNS. The CDR3 sequence is CASTPNGGHEQYF. In DNA form, the CDR3 reads TGTGCCAGCACCCCTAATGGGGGACACGAGCAGTACTTC.

This clone has a single count. The V and J genes are TRBV7-8 and TRBJ2-5; D might be TRBD1 (6 bases). The CDR3 runs 13 residues. The V gene lost 2 bases and the J gene lost 5 bases, with 9 bases spanning the gap. CDR1 and CDR2 (germline): SGHVS, FQNEAQ. The CDR3 loop is CASSLNRVETQYF. The CDR3, as DNA: TGTGCCAGCAGCTTAAACAGGGTTGAGACCCAGTACTTC.

The sample holds one count of this clone. This chain connects TRBV11-2 to TRBJ2-5; 8 bases line up with TRBD1. The germline V gene encodes CDR1 SGHAT and CDR2 FQNNGV. The CDR3 is 16 amino acids. V was clipped by 5 bases and J by 2 bases; unmatched bases: 10. The CDR3 loop reads CASSPLGRGPQETQYF. The CDR3 DNA sequence: TGTGCCAGCAGCCCCCTCGGCAGGGGGCCGCAAGAGACCCAGTACTTC.

The chain uses TRBV18 and TRBJ1-1, with no clear D. Germline CDR1 reads KGHSH; CDR2 reads LQKENI. Trimming removed 3 bases at V and 8 bases at J, with 13 bases between. The CDR3 runs to 13 residues. The CDR3 nucleotides read TGTGCCAGCTCACCGGTACAAGGTTCCGAAGCTTTCTTT. Translated, it gives CASSPVQGSEAFF.

The rearrangement joins TRBV18 to TRBJ2-3; 8 bases are a match to TRBD1. This CDR3 region has 17 residues. Trimming at V came to 0 bases and at J to 2 bases, leaving 7 bases not matched to a gene. CDR1 is KGHSH and CDR2 is LQKENI in the germline V gene. The CDR3 region has the DNA TGTGCCAGCTCACCACCGGGCAGGACAGGGTTCACAGATACGCAGTATTTT. Its translation is CASSPPGRTGFTDTQYF.

Comment on this clone: Different DNA sequences within this sample yield the same CDR3. The chain has TRBV9 and TRBJ1-3, with D possibly being TRBD1 (5 bases). The germline gives CDR1 SGDLS, CDR2 YYNGEE. Trimming took 0 bases from V and 1 from J, leaving 8 bases between them. The CDR3 is made up of 15 amino acids. The CDR3 nucleotides are TGTGCCAGCAGCGTAGATTCAGGGTCTGGAAACACCATATATTTT. Its translation: CASSVDSGSGNTIYF.

This clone was seen once. J is TRBJ2-7 and V is TRBV19, with 7 bases aligning to TRBD1. Per the germline V gene, CDR1 is LNHDA and CDR2 is SQIVND (reference sequence). With 3 bases clipped from V and 6 bases from J, the junction kept 11 bases outside the gene matches. CDR3 length equals 15 residues. The CDR3 DNA is TGTGCCAGTAGTATTCAGGGGACAGTTAGGAGCGAGCAGTACTTC. Translating gives CASSIQGTVRSEQYF.

V and J are TRBV28 and TRBJ2-5; possibly TRBD2 for D (5 bases). Germline CDR1 reads MDHEN; CDR2 reads SYDVKM. The CDR3 length is 17 residues. V shed 1 base and J shed 2 bases, with 17 bases lying between them. The CDR3 sequence is CASSLYRTASRQETQYF. The CDR3 nucleotides read TGTGCCAGCAGTTTATACCGGACTGCAAGCCGACAAGAGACCCAGTACTTC.

The chain carries TRBV18 and TRBJ1-3; D is uncertain. Germline CDR1 KGHSH, CDR2 LQKENI. The CDR3 sequence is 16 residues long. The V end was cut by 3 bases, the J end by 5 bases, with 17 bases between. Here the CDR3 DNA reads TGTGCCAGCTCACCCTTTGCCGCGGACGCCCGAAACACCATATATTTT. This codes for CASSPFAADARNTIYF.

The chain has TRBV7-2 and TRBJ1-3; D gene unclear. The V end was cut by 4 bases, the J end by 0 bases, with 7 bases between. In germline, CDR1 is SGHTA, CDR2 FQGNSA. The CDR3 extends over 14 amino acids. CDR3 in amino acids: CASSYTSSGNTIYF. The CDR3 nucleotides are TGTGCCAGCAGCTATACAAGCTCTGGAAACACCATATATTTT. Supplemented by reference TRBV7-2 and TRBJ1-3, the full variable domain reads GAGVSQSPSNKVTEKGKDVELRCDPISGHTALYWYRQSLGQGLEFLIYFQGNSAPDKSGLPSDRFSAERTGGSVSTLTIQRTQQEDSAVYLCASSYTSSGNTIYFGEGSWLTVV.